This T cell receptor beta chain appears in the sequencing data of a study of somatic mutations in cytotoxic T cells in rheumatoid arthritis (dated by TCRdb to the late 2010s). In the study overall: Some T-cell populations stained with V beta antibodies were sorted by flow on a FACSAria II or Sony SH800 to nearly 100% purity, with sorted V beta1+ cells additionally subjected to TCRB sequencing. To characterize clonality, the study used TCRB deep sequencing while asking whether somatic mutations are carried by expanded CD8+ T-cell clones in newly diagnosed, untreated rheumatoid arthritis. A total of around 65 rheumatoid arthritis patients and more than 15 healthy controls underwent TCRB deep sequencing. Patient and control groups had essentially identical median ages. Broad study findings and their caveats: There was no significant difference in CD8+ T-cell clonality between rheumatoid arthritis patients and age-matched healthy controls. The antigen targets of the expanded CD8+ clones were unknown, and absence from virus-specific databases did not rule out viral specificity. Several identical CD8+ TCRB sequences were found in both blood and synovial fluid, and in about an eighth of the roughly 60 patients the largest CD8+ clone exceeded 20% of CD8+ cells. The finding that TRBV07 was slightly underrepresented in patients was left unadjusted for multiple comparisons. Healthy controls showed no age-related increase in CD8+ clonality, whereas patients did (Spearman r of about 0.5).

Sequencing of TCRB CDR3 was done on genomic DNA with the immunoSEQ assay. The authors' analysis ran thus. Nothing other than productive TCRB rearrangements was included in the analyses. Defining a clone by its unique TCRB CDR3 sequence, the study calculated clonality as a productive clonality index derived from Shannon entropy. The template counts of each clone relative to the total templates per sample were used to calculate repertoire overlap between two samples. Flow cytometry-measured V-gene usage correlated with V-gene usage from TCRB sequencing, with a Spearman r of 0.61. The clones in this table, taken by TCRdb from immuneACCESS, are in-frame only. Not every clone is retained; where verified, under half of the shortfall comes from an unresolved V gene, and the cause of the rest is unknown. V and J calls and clone size are given by that table; D and trimming were obtained from the DNA. The sample includes about 20,000 clones, with roughly nine tenths observed a single time. The ten largest clones take up around 16% of the sample.

With a median age of approximately 56 years (range roughly 20-80) and roughly 50% female, the healthy controls consisted of 20 blood donors whose buffy coats were used. Positive magnetic bead selection on an AutoMACS was used to isolate CD4+ and CD8+ cells, with flow cytometry used to check purity. Peripheral blood mononuclear cells were isolated by Ficoll-Paque PLUS density gradient separation. DNA was extracted from CD4-enriched, CD8-enriched or PBMC samples with Nucleospin Tissue or Tissue XS kits and quantified with a Qubit 2.0 fluorometer. This clone was seen more than once but under ten times. The target of this receptor is not known. No much larger clonotype is one base removed from it; base qualities were not supplied. Germline trimming: 5 bases from V, 1 base from J; junction bases outside gene matches: 7. Measured from the cysteine to the phenylalanine, the CDR3 is 15 residues long. Of the read, only the CDR3 DNA is kept; its 45 bases are in frame from base 1. The CDR1 and CDR2 encoded by the germline V gene are SGHVS and FNYEAQ.

The sequence is built from TRBV7-6 and TRBJ1-1, with TRBD1 identical over 7 junction bases. The clonotype comes from a man between 40 and 49 years old in good health. The sample consisted of CD8+ T cells sorted from blood. The CDR3 here reads CASSAWDSQNTEAFF. The base sequence is TGTGCCAGCAGCGCCTGGGACAGCCAGAACACTGAAGCTTTCTTT.